This T cell receptor (beta chain) originates from a study of post-analysis software for immune sequencing data. Study-wide background: Multiple sclerosis in the patients followed relapsing-remitting, secondary progressive and progressive-relapsing courses.

The CDR3 is 14 residues long. V lost 5 bases and J lost 2, with 15 bases in between. Germline lookup yields CDR1 SQVTM and CDR2 ANQGSEA. Overall study findings and caveats: Those with multiple sclerosis, the patient group, showed significantly lower normalized Chao1 diversity than controls. Controls had lower frequencies than patients of about 5 TRBV segments, which included TRBV5-6, TRBV5-1 and TRBV20-1.

Tagging with unique molecular identifiers was a feature of the TCR beta cDNA libraries. Between about 0.85 and 11 million T cells gave rise to some 450,000 cDNA molecules. TCRdb processed the PCR reads anew with MiXCR; each CDR3 protein has one entry. The sample has about 430,000 distinct CDR3 sequences, 35% to 45% seen once; the top ten hold about 8%. This clonotype has just a few counts. Antigen unknown. This TCR was sampled from a girl aged 2 to 10 with multiple sclerosis. Source material: blood. The chain links TRBV29-1 to TRBJ2-5; D possibly corresponds to TRBD1 (6 bases). The CDR3 here is CSVRYRTAQETQYF. Written as DNA, the CDR3 is TGCAGCGTTCGATACAGGACAGCTCAAGAGACCCAGTACTTC.